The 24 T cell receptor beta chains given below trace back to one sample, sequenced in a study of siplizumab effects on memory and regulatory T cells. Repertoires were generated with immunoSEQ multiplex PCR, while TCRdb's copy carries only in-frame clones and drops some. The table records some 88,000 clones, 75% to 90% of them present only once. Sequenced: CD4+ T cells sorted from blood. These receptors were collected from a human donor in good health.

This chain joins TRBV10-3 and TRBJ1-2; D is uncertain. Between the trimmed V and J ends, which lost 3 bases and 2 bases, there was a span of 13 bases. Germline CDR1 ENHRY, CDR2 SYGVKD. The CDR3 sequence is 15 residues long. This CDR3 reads CAISDGRTGNYGYTF. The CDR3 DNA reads TGTGCCATCAGTGATGGTCGGACGGGAAACTATGGCTACACCTTC.

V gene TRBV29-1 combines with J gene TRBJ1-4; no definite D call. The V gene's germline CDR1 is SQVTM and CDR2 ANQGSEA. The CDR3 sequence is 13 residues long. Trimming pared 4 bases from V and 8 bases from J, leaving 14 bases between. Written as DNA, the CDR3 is TGCAGCGTTGCACCCACCGCGCCAGAAAAACTGTTTTTT. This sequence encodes CSVAPTAPEKLFF.

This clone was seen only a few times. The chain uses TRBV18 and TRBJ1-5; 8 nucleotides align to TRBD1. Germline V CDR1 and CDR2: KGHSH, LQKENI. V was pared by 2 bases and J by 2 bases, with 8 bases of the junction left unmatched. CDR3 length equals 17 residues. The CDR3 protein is CASSPGQGAFGNQPQHF. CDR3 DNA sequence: TGTGCCAGCTCACCAGGACAGGGAGCGTTTGGCAATCAGCCCCAGCATTTT.

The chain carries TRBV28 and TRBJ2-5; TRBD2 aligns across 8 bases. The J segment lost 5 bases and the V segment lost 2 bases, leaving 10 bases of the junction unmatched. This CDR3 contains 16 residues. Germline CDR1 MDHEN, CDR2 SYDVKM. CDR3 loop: CASSLASGTRVETQYF. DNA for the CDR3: TGTGCCAGCAGTTTAGCGTCCGGGACTAGGGTGGAGACCCAGTACTTC.

The CDR3 DNA sequence: TGTGCCAGCAGCTTACATAGCGGGAGATCCTACAATGAGCAGTTCTTC. This encodes CASSLHSGRSYNEQFF. This chain joins TRBV13 and TRBJ2-1; 9 nucleotides line up with TRBD2. The germline gives CDR1 PRHDT, CDR2 FYEKMQ (reference sequence). The CDR3 loop spans 16 amino acids. V gave up 2 bases and J gave up 1 base; unmatched junction bases: 3.

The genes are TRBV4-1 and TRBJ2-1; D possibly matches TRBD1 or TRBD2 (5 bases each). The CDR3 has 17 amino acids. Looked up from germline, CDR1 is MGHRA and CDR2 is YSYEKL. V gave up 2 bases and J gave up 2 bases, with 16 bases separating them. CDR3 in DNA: TGCGCCAGCAGCCAAACCGGGACCGCTAATCCCTACAATGAGCAGTTCTTC. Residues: CASSQTGTANPYNEQFF.

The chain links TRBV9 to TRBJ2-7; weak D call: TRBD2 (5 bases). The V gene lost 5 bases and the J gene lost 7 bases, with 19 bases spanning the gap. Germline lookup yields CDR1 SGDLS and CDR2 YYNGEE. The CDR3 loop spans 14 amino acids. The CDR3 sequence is CASSDSPKEGEQYF. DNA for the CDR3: TGTGCCAGCAGTGATTCCCCAAAAGAGGGTGAGCAGTACTTC.

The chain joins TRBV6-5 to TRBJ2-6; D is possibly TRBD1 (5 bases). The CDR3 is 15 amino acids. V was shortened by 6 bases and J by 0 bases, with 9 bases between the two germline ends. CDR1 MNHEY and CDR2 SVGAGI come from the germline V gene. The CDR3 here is CASSQGFSGANVLTF. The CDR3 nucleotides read TGTGCCAGCAGCCAGGGTTTCTCTGGGGCCAACGTCCTGACTTTC.

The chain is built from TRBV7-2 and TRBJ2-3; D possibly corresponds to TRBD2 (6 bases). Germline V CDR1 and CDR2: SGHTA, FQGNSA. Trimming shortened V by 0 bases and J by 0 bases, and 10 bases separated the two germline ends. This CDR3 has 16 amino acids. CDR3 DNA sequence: TGTGCCAGCAGCTTAGCGTCTCTAGCGAGCACAGATACGCAGTATTTT. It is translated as CASSLASLASTDTQYF.

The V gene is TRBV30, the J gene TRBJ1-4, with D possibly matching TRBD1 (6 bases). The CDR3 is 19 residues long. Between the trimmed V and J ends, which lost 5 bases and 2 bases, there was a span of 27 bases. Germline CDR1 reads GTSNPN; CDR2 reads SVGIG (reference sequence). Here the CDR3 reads CAWGTLIGGVRITNEKLFF. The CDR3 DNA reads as TGTGCCTGGGGGACCCTAATTGGGGGCGTAAGGATCACTAATGAAAAACTGTTTTTT. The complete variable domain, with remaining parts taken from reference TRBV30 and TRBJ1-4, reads SQTIHQWPATLVQPVGSPLSLECTVEGTSNPNLYWYRQAAGRGLQLLFYSVGIGQISSEVPQNLSASRPQDRQFILSSKKLLLSDSGFYLCAWGTLIGGVRITNEKLFFGSGTQLSVL.

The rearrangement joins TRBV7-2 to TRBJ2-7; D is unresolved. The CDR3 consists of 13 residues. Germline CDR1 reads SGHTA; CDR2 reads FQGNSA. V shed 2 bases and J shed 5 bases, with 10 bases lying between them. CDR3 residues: CASSLRRSNEQYF. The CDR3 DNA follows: TGTGCCAGCAGCTTACGTAGGAGCAACGAGCAGTACTTC.

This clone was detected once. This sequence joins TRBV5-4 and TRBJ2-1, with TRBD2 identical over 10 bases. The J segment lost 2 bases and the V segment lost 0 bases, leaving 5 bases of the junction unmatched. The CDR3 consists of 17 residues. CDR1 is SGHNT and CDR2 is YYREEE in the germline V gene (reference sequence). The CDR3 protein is CASSLVASGSPYNEQFF. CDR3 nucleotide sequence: TGTGCCAGCAGCTTGGTGGCTAGCGGGAGCCCCTACAATGAGCAGTTCTTC. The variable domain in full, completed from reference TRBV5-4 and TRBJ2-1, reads ETGVTQSPTHLIKTRGQQVTLRCSSQSGHNTVSWYQQALGQGPQFIFQYYREEENGRGNFPPRFSGLQFPNYSSELNVNALELDDSALYLCASSLVASGSPYNEQFFGPGTRLTVL.

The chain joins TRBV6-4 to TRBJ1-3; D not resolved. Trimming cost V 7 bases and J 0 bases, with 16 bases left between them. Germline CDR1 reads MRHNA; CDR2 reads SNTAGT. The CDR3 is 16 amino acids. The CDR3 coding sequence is TGTGCCAGCACCCACCCAACGAGGTGCTCTGGAAACACCATATATTTT. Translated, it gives CASTHPTRCSGNTIYF.

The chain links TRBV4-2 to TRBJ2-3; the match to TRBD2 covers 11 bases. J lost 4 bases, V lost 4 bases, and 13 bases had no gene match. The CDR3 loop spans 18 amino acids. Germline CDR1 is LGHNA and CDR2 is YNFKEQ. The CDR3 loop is CASSPGWTSGRRSDTQYF. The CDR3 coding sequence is TGTGCCAGCAGCCCTGGTTGGACTAGCGGGCGGAGGTCAGATACGCAGTATTTT.

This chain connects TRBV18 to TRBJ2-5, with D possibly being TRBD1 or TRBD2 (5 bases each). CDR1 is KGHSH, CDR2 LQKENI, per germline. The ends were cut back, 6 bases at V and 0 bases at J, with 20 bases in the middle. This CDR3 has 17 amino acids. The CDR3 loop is CASSPVPLGPNQETQYF. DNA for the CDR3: TGTGCCAGCTCCCCAGTACCGCTGGGACCGAACCAAGAGACCCAGTACTTC.

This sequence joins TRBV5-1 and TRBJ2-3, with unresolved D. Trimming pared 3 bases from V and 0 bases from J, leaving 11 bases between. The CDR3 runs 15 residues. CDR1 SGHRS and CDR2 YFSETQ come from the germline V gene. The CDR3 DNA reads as TGCGCCAGCAGCTCGGACCTTGCTAGCACAGATACGCAGTATTTT. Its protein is CASSSDLASTDTQYF. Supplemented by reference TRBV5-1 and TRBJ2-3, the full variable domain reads KAGVTQTPRYLIKTRGQQVTLSCSPISGHRSVSWYQQTPGQGLQFLFEYFSETQRNKGNFPGRFSGRQFSNSRSEMNVSTLELGDSALYLCASSSDLASTDTQYFGPGTRLTVL.

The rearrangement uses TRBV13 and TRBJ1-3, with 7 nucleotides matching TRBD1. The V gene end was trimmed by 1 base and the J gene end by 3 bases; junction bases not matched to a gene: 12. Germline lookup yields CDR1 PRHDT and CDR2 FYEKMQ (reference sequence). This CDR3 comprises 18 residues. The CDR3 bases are TGTGCCAGCAGCTTAGCGGGCAGGGGGGGAAGAATTGGAAACACCATATATTTT. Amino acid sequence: CASSLAGRGGRIGNTIYF.

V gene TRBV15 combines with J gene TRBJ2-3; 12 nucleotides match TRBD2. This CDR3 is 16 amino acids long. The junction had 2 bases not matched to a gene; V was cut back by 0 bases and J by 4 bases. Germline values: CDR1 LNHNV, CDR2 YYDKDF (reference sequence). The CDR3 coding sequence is TGTGCCACCAGCAGAGATCTAGCGGGAGGGTCAGATACGCAGTATTTT. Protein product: CATSRDLAGGSDTQYF. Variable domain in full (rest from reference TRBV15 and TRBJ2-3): DAMVIQNPRYQVTQFGKPVTLSCSQTLNHNVMYWYQQKSSQAPKLLFHYYDKDFNNEADTPDNFQSRRPNTSFCFLDIRSPGLGDTAMYLCATSRDLAGGSDTQYFGPGTRLTVL.

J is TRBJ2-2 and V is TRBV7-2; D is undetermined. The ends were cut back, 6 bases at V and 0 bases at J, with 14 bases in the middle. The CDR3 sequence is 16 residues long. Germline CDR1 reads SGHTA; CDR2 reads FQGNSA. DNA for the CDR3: TGTGCCAGCAGTTCAATAGGAAACGCGAACACCGGGGAGCTGTTTTTT. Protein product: CASSSIGNANTGELFF.

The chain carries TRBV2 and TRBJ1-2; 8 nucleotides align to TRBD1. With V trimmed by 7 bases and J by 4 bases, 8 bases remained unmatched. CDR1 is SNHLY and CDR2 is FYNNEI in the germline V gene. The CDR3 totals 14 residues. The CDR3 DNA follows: TGTGCCAGCATTCGACAGGGGACCGGCTATGGCTACACCTTC. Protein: CASIRQGTGYGYTF.

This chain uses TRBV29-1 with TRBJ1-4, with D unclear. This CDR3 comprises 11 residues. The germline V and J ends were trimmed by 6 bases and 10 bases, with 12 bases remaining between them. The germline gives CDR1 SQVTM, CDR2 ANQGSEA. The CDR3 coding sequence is TGCAGCGTGGACGTTTTAGGAAAACTGTTTTTT. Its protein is CSVDVLGKLFF.

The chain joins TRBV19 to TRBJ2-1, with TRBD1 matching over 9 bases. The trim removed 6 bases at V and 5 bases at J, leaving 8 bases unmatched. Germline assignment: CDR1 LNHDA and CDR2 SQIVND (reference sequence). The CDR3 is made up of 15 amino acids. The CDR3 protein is CASRGDRGLDNEQFF. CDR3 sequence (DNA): TGTGCCAGTAGAGGTGACAGGGGGTTAGACAATGAGCAGTTCTTC. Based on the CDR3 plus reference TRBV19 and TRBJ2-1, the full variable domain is DGGITQSPKYLFRKEGQNVTLSCEQNLNHDAMYWYRQDPGQGLRLIYYSQIVNDFQKGDIAEGYSVSREKKESFPLTVTSAQKNPTAFYLCASRGDRGLDNEQFFGPGTRLTVL.

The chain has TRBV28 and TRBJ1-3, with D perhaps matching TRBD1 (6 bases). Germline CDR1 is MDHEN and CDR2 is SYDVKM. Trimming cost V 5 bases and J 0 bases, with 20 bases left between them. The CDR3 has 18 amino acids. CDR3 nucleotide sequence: TGTGCCAGCAGTGGGGGGGCTCTGAAGCTAAACTCTGGAAACACCATATATTTT. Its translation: CASSGGALKLNSGNTIYF. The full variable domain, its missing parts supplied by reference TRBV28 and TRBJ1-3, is DVKVTQSSRYLVKRTGEKVFLECVQDMDHENMFWYRQDPGLGLRLIYFSYDVKMKEKGDIPEGYSVSREKKERFSLILESASTNQTSMYLCASSGGALKLNSGNTIYFGEGSWLTVV.

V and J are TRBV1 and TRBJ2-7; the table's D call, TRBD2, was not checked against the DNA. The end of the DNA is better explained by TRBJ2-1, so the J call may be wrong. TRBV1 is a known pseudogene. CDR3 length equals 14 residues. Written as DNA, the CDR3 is TGCACCAGCAGCTATTGGCGGGAGGCCTACGAGCAGTTCTTC. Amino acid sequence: CTSSYWREAYEQFF.